This TCR beta chain came from a study of metastatic and nonmetastatic thyroid tumors. The overall study: Both malignant and benign thyroid patients supplied peripheral blood and tumor or nodule tissue samples, across which the repertoires of these patients were then compared.

The germline gives CDR1 DFQATT, CDR2 SNEGSKA (reference sequence). The ends were cut back, 5 bases at V and 8 bases at J, with 22 bases in the middle. The CDR3 has 15 amino acids. This clone was observed many times. TCRdb re-called the PCR reads with MiXCR. Of roughly 25,000 clones in the sample, roughly a quarter were seen once. Patients were all untreated before their thyroid surgery. The chain recombines TRBV20-1 with TRBJ2-4; the D gene could be TRBD1 or TRBD2 (7 bases each). The receptor's source is a male donor with papillary thyroid cancer or a benign thyroid nodule (not recorded which). Some clones in this sample may be carry-over from other donors' samples. The material sequenced was blood. This CDR3 is CSAQNPLSGGDIQYF. DNA of the CDR3: TGCAGTGCTCAAAACCCTCTCTCAGGGGGGGACATTCAGTACTTC.